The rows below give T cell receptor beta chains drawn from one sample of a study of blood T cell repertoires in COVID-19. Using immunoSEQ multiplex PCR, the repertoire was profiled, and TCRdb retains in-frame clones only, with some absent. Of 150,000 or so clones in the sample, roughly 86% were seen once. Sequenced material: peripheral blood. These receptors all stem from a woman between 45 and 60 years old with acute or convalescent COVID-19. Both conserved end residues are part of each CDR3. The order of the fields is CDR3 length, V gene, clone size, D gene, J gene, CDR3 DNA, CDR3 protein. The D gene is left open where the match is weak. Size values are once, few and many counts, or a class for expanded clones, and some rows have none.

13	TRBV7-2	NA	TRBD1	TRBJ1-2	TGTGCCAGCAGGGGACAGGGGGAATATGGCTACACCTTC	CASRGQGEYGYTF
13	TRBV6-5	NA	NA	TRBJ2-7	TGTGCCAGCAGGACCGGGTCCTCCTACGAGCAGTACTTC	CASRTGSSYEQYF
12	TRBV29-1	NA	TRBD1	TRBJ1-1	TGCAGCACTCGACAGGGGGCCACTGAAGCTTTCTTT	CSTRQGATEAFF
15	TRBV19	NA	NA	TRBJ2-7	TGTGCCAGTAGTATAGTAGGGGGGGGGCCCTACGAGCAGTACTTC	CASSIVGGGPYEQYF
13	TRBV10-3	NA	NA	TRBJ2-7	TGTGCCTGCCAAGGGGGGGAGAACTACGAGCAGTACTTC	CACQGGENYEQYF
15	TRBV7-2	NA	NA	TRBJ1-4	TGTGCCAGCAGCTTTGGTCCGGGGATTAATGAAAAACTGTTTTTT	CASSFGPGINEKLFF
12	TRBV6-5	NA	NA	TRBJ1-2	TGTGCCAGCAGGCCCAGGGGAACGGGCTACACCTTC	CASRPRGTGYTF
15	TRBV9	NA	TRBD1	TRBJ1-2	TGTGCCAGCAGCGACGGCCAGGGGGCCGGGTATGGCTACACCTTC	CASSDGQGAGYGYTF
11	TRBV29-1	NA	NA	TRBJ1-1	TGCAGCGTTGCTGTGAACACTGAAGCTTTCTTT	CSVAVNTEAFF
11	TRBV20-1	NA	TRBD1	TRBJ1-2	TGCAGGGTTAAAACAGGGGGCGGCTACACCTTC	CRVKTGGGYTF
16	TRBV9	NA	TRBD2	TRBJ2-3	TGTGCCAGCAGCGTCCTACCCGCGGGAGTGGCAGATACGCAGTATTTT	CASSVLPAGVADTQYF
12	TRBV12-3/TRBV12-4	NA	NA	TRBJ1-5	TGTGCCAGCAGTTCGGGGTTCTGGGGCCAGCATTTT	CASSSGFWGQHF
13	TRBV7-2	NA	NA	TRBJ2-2	TGTGCCAGCAGCTCGGACTACACCGGGGAGCTGTTTTTT	CASSSDYTGELFF
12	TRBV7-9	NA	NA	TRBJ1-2	TGTGCCAGCAGCTCAACCCAGGGCAGATACACCTTC	CASSSTQGRYTF
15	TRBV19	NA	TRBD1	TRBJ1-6	TGTGCCAGTAGCACCCAGGGGGCCTCGAATTCACCCCTCCACTTT	CASSTQGASNSPLHF
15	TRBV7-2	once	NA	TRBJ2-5	TGTGCCAGCAGCTTAGTAGTCAACAGCCAAGAGACCCAGTACTTC	CASSLVVNSQETQYF
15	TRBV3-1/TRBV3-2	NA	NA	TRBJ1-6	TGTGCCAGCAGCCAAGCCGCACAGGGTAATTCACCCCTCCACTTT	CASSQAAQGNSPLHF
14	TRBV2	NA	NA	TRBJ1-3	TGTGCCAGCAGTTCAGGGTCCTCTGGAAACACCATATATTTT	CASSSGSSGNTIYF
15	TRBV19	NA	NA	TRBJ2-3	TGTGCCAGTAGTTTGGGGAAGGGCCCAGGGGATACGCAGTATTTT	CASSLGKGPGDTQYF
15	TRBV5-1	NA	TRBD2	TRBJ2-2	TGCGCCAGCAGACTAGCGGGGGCTAACACCGGGGAGCTGTTTTTT	CASRLAGANTGELFF
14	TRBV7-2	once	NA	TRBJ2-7	TGTGCCAGCAGTCCAAGTCAGGGTTTGGGGGAGCAGTACTTC	CASSPSQGLGEQYF
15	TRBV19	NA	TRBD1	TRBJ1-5	TGTGCCAGTAACTTACAGGGGGGTCGGAATCAGCCCCAGCATTTT	CASNLQGGRNQPQHF
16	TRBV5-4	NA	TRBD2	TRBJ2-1	TGTGCCAGCAGCTTGGGTGGGACTAGCCTTAGAAATGAGCAGTTCTTC	CASSLGGTSLRNEQFF
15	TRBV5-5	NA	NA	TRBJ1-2	TGTGCCAGCAGCCGTATAGCTCGGGGTGACTATGGCTACACCTTC	CASSRIARGDYGYTF
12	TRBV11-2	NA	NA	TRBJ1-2	TGTGCCAGCAGCTTATCGGGGGGTGGCTACACCTTC	CASSLSGGGYTF
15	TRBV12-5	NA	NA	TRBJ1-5	TGTGCTAGTGCCACATCCGGGGTTCTGAATCAGCCCCAGCATTTT	CASATSGVLNQPQHF
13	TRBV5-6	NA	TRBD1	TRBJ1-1	TGTGCCAGCAACTTTGCAACAGGGGGTGAAGCTTTCTTT	CASNFATGGEAFF
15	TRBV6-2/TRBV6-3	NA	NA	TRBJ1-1	TGTGCCAGCAGCTATCAGAGAGGAGGTAGTACTGAAGCTTTCTTT	CASSYQRGGSTEAFF
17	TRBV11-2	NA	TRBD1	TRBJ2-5	TGTGCCAGCAGCCTCTTTATGGGACAGGGAAGCCAAGAGACCCAGTACTTC	CASSLFMGQGSQETQYF
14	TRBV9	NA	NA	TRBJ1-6	TGTGCCAGCAGGGGAGGGGCGAACAATTCACCCCTCCACTTT	CASRGGANNSPLHF
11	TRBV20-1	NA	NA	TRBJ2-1	TGCAGTGCTAGAGATGTCAGTGAGCAGTTCTTC	CSARDVSEQFF
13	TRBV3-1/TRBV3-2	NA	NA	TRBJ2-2	TGTGCCAGCAGCCAATCTGAGACCGGGGAGCTGTTTTTT	CASSQSETGELFF
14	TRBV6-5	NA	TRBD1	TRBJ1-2	TGTGCCAGCAGTTATTCCGGGACAGCCTATGGCTACACCTTC	CASSYSGTAYGYTF
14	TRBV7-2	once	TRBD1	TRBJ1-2	TGTGCCAGCAGCCAAGGGACAGGGGATTTGGGCTACACCTTC	CASSQGTGDLGYTF
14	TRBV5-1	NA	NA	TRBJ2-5	TGCGCCAGCAGCGGAATACAGGGCGGGGAGACCCAGTACTTC	CASSGIQGGETQYF
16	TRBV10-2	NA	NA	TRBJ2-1	TGCGCCAGCAGTGATGGTGGAGGTGGCCCCTACAATGAGCAGTTCTTC	CASSDGGGGPYNEQFF
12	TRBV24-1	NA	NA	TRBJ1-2	TGTGCCACAGGAGGGGATAACTATGGCTACACCTTC	CATGGDNYGYTF
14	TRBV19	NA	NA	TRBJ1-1	TGTGCCAGTAGACGAGGAGGTTTCGACACTGAAGCTTTCTTT	CASRRGGFDTEAFF
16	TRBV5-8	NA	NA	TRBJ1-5	TGTGCCAGCAGCCTACCTGCGGGGGGCGGCAATCAGCCCCAGCATTTT	CASSLPAGGGNQPQHF
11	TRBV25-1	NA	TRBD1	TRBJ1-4	TGTGCCAGCAGAGGGGGCCCAAAACTGTTTTTT	CASRGGPKLFF